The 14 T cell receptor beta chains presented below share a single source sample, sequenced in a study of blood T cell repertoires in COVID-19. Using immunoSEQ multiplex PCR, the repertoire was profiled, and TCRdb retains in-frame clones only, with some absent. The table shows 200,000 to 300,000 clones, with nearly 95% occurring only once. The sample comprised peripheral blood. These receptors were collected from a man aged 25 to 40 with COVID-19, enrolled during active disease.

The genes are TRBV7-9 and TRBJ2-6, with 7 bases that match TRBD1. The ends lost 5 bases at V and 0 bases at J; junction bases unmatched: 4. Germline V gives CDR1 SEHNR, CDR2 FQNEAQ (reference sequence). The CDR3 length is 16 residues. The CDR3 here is CASSDRVSSGANVLTF. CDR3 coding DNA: TGTGCCAGCAGCGACAGGGTTAGCTCTGGGGCCAACGTCCTGACTTTC.

The CDR3 loop reads CASSQLGGTEAFF. The CDR3 nucleotides read TGTGCCAGCAGCCAATTAGGGGGCACTGAAGCTTTCTTT. V gene TRBV14 combines with J gene TRBJ1-1, with D possibly matching TRBD1 (6 bases). The CDR3 is 13 amino acids. Germline CDR1 is SGHDN and CDR2 is FVKESK. V was shortened by 2 bases and J by 4 bases, with 8 bases between the two germline ends.

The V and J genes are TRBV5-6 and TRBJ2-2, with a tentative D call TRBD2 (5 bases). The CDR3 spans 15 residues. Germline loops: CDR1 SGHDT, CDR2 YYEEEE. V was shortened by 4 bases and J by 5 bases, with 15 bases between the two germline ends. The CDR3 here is CASSPRASWTGELFF. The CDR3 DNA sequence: TGTGCCAGCAGCCCGCGGGCGTCTTGGACCGGGGAGCTGTTTTTT.

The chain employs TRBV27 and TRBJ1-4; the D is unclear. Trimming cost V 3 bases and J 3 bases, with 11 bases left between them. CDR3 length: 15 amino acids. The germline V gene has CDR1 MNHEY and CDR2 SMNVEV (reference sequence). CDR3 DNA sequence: TGTGCCAGCAGTTTTTCTGGTGGGCCTAATGAAAAACTGTTTTTT. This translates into CASSFSGGPNEKLFF.

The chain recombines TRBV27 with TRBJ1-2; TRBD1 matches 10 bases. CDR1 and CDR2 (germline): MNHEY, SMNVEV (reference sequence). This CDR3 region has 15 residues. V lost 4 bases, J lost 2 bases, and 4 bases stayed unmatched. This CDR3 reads CASSSWDRGNYGYTF. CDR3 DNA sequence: TGTGCCAGCAGTTCATGGGACAGGGGAAACTATGGCTACACCTTC.

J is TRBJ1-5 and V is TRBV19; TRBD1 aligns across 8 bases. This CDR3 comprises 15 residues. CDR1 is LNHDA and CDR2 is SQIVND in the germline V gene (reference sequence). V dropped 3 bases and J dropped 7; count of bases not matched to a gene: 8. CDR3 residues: CASSIQPPGGQPQHF. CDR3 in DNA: TGTGCCAGTAGTATTCAGCCCCCAGGGGGCCAGCCCCAGCATTTT.

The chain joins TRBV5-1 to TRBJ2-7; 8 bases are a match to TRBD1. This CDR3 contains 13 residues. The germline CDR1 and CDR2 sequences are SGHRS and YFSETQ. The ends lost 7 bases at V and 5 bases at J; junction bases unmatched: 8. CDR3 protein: CASHSPDRDEQYF. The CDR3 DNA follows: TGCGCCAGCCATTCCCCGGACAGGGACGAGCAGTACTTC.

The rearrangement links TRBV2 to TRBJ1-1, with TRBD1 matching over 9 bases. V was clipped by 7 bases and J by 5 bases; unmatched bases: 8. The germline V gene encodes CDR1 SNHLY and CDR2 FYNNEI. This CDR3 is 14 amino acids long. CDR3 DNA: TGTGCCAGCACATTAGGGACAGGGTTTACTGAAGCTTTCTTT. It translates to CASTLGTGFTEAFF.

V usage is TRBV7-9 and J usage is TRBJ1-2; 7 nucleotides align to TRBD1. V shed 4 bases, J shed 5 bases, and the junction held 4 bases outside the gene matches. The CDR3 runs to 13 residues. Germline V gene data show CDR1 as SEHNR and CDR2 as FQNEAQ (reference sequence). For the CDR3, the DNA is TGTGCCAGCAGCTCTTCAGGGGGATATGGCTACACCTTC. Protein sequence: CASSSSGGYGYTF. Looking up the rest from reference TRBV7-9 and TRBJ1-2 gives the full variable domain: DTGVSQNPRHKITKRGQNVTFRCDPISEHNRLYWYRQTLGQGPEFLTYFQNEAQLEKSRLLSDRFSAERPKGSFSTLEIQRTEQGDSAMYLCASSSSGGYGYTFGSGTRLTVV.

The CDR3 DNA is TGTGCCAGCAGCCGAGGACATCTTCCTGGGGCCAACGTCCTGACTTTC. It codes for CASSRGHLPGANVLTF. V is TRBV3-1 (or the pseudogene TRBV3-2) and J is TRBJ2-6; TRBD1 is a possible D gene (5 bases). Trimming stripped 4 bases from V and 2 bases from J, with 12 bases between. Germline values: CDR1 LGHDT, CDR2 YNNKEL (reference sequence). The CDR3 has 16 residues.

The CDR3 coding sequence is TGTGCCAGCAGCTTAGGACTAGTTGGTGAGCAGTTCTTC. It translates to CASSLGLVGEQFF. The gene calls are TRBV7-2 and TRBJ2-1; TRBD2 is a possible D gene (6 bases). CDR1 is SGHTA, CDR2 FQGNSA, per germline. The CDR3 extends over 13 amino acids. Trimming pared 1 base from V and 9 bases from J, leaving 10 bases between. The full variable domain, completed using reference TRBV7-2 and TRBJ2-1, is GAGVSQSPSNKVTEKGKDVELRCDPISGHTALYWYRQSLGQGLEFLIYFQGNSAPDKSGLPSDRFSAERTGGSVSTLTIQRTQQEDSAVYLCASSLGLVGEQFFGPGTRLTVL.

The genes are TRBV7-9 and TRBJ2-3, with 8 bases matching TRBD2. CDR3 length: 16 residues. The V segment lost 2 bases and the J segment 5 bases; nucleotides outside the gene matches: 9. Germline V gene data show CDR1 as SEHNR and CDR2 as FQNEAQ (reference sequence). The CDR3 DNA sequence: TGTGCCAGCAGCTTATATGGGAGCGGGGGCGGAGATACGCAGTATTTT. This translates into CASSLYGSGGGDTQYF.

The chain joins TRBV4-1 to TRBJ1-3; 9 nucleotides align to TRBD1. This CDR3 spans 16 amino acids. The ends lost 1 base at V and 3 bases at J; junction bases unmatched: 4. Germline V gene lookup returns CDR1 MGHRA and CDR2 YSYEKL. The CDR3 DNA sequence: TGCGCCAGCAGCCAAGGGGGGACAGGGAATGGAAACACCATATATTTT. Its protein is CASSQGGTGNGNTIYF.

The CDR3 here is CASSLGSGISYEQYF. CDR3 coding DNA: TGTGCCAGCAGCTTGGGCTCGGGAATTTCCTACGAGCAGTACTTC. This chain joins TRBV7-9 and TRBJ2-7; TRBD2 is a possible D gene (5 bases). V was clipped by 3 bases and J by 1 base, with 13 bases between them. CDR1 is SEHNR and CDR2 is FQNEAQ in the germline V gene (reference sequence). The CDR3 extends over 15 amino acids.